This T cell receptor (beta chain) emerged from a study of tumor and adjacent non-tumor tissue in lung cancer. Study findings and constraints: Compared with tumor, normal lung showed significantly lower TCR diversity.

A modified ARM-PCR protocol with three rounds of nested PCR amplified TCRbeta. In TCRdb, the multiplex PCR reads were re-called with MiXCR into one record per CDR3 protein. The sample lists about 200,000 distinct CDR3 sequences, around 70% occurring once. The CDR3 extends over 14 amino acids. Germline V CDR1 and CDR2: MNHEY, SVGEGT. About this clonotype: Its cognate antigen is unknown. This may stem from a read error, because a much larger clone lies one nucleotide away.

No cell sorting was done before RNA was extracted from the tissue. Newly diagnosed lung cancer patients had thoracic surgery in China, August–November 2014, without prior chemotherapy. Sequenced: lung tumor tissue. This sequence was found in a man aged 60 to 69 with non-small cell lung cancer. This rearrangement joins TRBV6-2 or TRBV6-3 to TRBJ2-2, with 7 bases fitting TRBD1. The CDR3 region has the DNA TGTGCCAGCAGTTATGGGGGACAGACCGGGGACCTGTTTTTT. Residues: CASSYGGQTGDLFF.